Sequencing of this T cell receptor beta chain was carried out in a study of CD8+ T cells in alopecia areata. Overall study results and limits: Scalp sequencing also captures normal skin's resident alphabeta T cells.

CDR3 length: 17 amino acids. Per the germline V gene, CDR1 is MNHEY and CDR2 is SMNVEV (reference sequence). V lost 0 bases to trimming and J lost 3 bases; unmatched junction nucleotides: 5. Investigators isolated RNA and reverse transcribed it into cDNA to act as the sequencing template. Sequencing used immunoSEQ multiplex PCR; TCRdb keeps in-frame clones, though not all of them. The table has more than 150,000 clones, 59% seen once. In regard to this clone: The antigen remains unidentified.

The chain couples TRBV27 to TRBJ2-2; the match to TRBD1 covers 9 bases. The sample was CD4+ T cells sorted from blood, taken at week 0. This sequence originates from a human donor with alopecia areata. For the CDR3, the DNA is TGTGCCAGCAGTTTATCTTGGGACAGGGCGGACACCGGGGAGCTGTTTTTT. This translates into CASSLSWDRADTGELFF.